These 16 T cell receptor beta chains were all obtained from the same sample, sequenced in a study of T cells in Graves' hyperthyroidism and ophthalmopathy. Amplification yielded TCR beta CDR3 regions, with RNA transcripts as the source. Primed by the HTBI set, a first-round RT-PCR was run on the TCR CDR3. TCRdb re-derived calls from the multiplex PCR reads in MiXCR, one entry per CDR3 protein. The sample includes 300,000 to 450,000 distinct CDR3 sequences, less than 20% of them seen just once. The sequenced sample consisted of blood. All receptors derive from a woman aged 18-29 years with Graves' hyperthyroidism that later progressed to Graves' ophthalmopathy.

This clonotype has a count of ten or more. This chain links TRBV12-3 or TRBV12-4 with TRBJ1-1; D unresolved. Trimming stripped 1 base from V and 1 base from J, with 7 bases between. CDR3 length: 14 amino acids. DNA for the CDR3: TGTGCCAGCAGTTTAGGCTTGGAGAACACTGAAGCTTTCTTT. Amino acids: CASSLGLENTEAFF.

This clonotype showed up many times. V and J are TRBV6-1 and TRBJ2-1; tentatively, D is TRBD1 (6 bases). V was clipped by 8 bases and J by 5 bases, with 19 bases between them. Germline CDR1 and CDR2: MNHNS and SASEGT. The CDR3 runs to 15 residues. For the CDR3, the DNA is TGTGCCAGCCGATCGGGACAAAACCTGGACAATGAGCAGTTCTTC. Translated: CASRSGQNLDNEQFF.

This chain uses TRBV10-3 with TRBJ2-1; the match to TRBD2 covers 13 bases. V lost 6 bases and J lost 6; bases outside the gene matches: 11. Germline V gene sequence: CDR1 ENHRY, CDR2 SYGVKD. The CDR3 has 17 amino acids. The DNA of the CDR3 is TGTGCCATCAGCCATGGACTAGCGGGAGTTCTCGGCAATGAGCAGTTCTTC. Amino acids: CAISHGLAGVLGNEQFF.

This clonotype appeared a few times. The rearrangement links TRBV7-6 to TRBJ1-2; unclear D gene. Trimming took off 2 bases at V and 5 bases at J, with 6 bases between the two ends. Germline V gives CDR1 SGHVS, CDR2 FNYEAQ. CDR3 length: 12 amino acids. CDR3 sequence (DNA): TGTGCCAGCAGCTTAATCCGATATGGCTACACCTTC. Protein: CASSLIRYGYTF.

This clonotype was counted at least ten times. The J gene is TRBJ1-4, the V gene TRBV10-3, with D uncertain. The CDR3 consists of 12 residues. Trimming took off 4 bases at V and 8 bases at J, with 8 bases between the two ends. Germline CDR1 ENHRY, CDR2 SYGVKD. CDR3 bases: TGTGCCATCAGTGGATCAAGCGAAAAACTGTTTTTT. Its translation: CAISGSSEKLFF.

This clonotype was seen ten or more times. V gene TRBV18 combines with J gene TRBJ1-1; no clear D. The CDR3 covers 15 residues. V was clipped by 5 bases and J by 0 bases, with 13 bases between them. Germline CDR1 KGHSH, CDR2 LQKENI. Here the CDR3 DNA reads TGTGCCAGCTCAACATTAGGAGATATGAACACTGAAGCTTTCTTT. Translating it yields CASSTLGDMNTEAFF.

This clonotype was found many times. The chain carries TRBV28 and TRBJ2-1; D remains unclear. V was clipped by 6 bases and J by 8 bases, with 8 bases between them. The CDR3 consists of 11 residues. Germline V gene data show CDR1 as MDHEN and CDR2 as SYDVKM. The CDR3 bases are TGTGCCAGCAGGGATCTGGATGAGCAGTTCTTC. Translation gives CASRDLDEQFF.

This clonotype was seen ten or more times. The chain uses TRBV28 and TRBJ1-2, with D perhaps TRBD1 (5 bases). The CDR3 loop spans 12 amino acids. Trimming cost V 8 bases and J 2 bases, with 9 bases left between them. Germline V gene sequence: CDR1 MDHEN, CDR2 SYDVKM. For the CDR3, the DNA is TGTGCCAGCGTCTCAGGGAACTATGGCTACACCTTC. Its protein is CASVSGNYGYTF.

The chain links TRBV7-9 to TRBJ2-1; 8 nucleotides line up with TRBD2. The CDR3 has 18 residues. V lost 1 base and J lost 0; bases outside the gene matches: 8. Germline V gene sequence: CDR1 SEHNR, CDR2 FQNEAQ (reference sequence). The CDR3 loop is CASSLGPSGSFSYNEQFF. The CDR3, as DNA: TGTGCCAGCAGCTTAGGGCCCAGCGGGAGTTTCTCCTACAATGAGCAGTTCTTC.

The sample holds many counts of this clonotype. This chain joins TRBV6-1 and TRBJ2-5; D may be TRBD2 (6 bases). This CDR3 contains 12 residues. CDR1 is MNHNS, CDR2 SASEGT, per germline. V was clipped by 7 bases and J by 5 bases, with 11 bases between them. The CDR3 region is CASKRRGETQYF. The CDR3 bases are TGTGCCAGCAAGAGACGGGGGGAGACCCAGTACTTC.

This clonotype was recorded at least ten times. The chain joins TRBV6-1 to TRBJ1-5, with 7 nucleotides matching TRBD1. V trimming: 5 bases; J trimming: 5 bases; junction bases outside the gene matches: 9. The CDR3 runs 15 residues. Germline CDR1 MNHNS, CDR2 SASEGT. In DNA form, the CDR3 reads TGTGCCAGCAGTAAGGGACAGCTTGGAGATCAGCCCCAGCATTTT. This encodes CASSKGQLGDQPQHF.

This clonotype came up many times. This CDR3 reads CASSLRALGNEQFF. CDR3 in DNA: TGTGCCAGCAGCCTTAGGGCTCTCGGCAATGAGCAGTTCTTC. The V call is TRBV6-1, the J call TRBJ2-1; D remains ambiguous. Germline-derived CDR1 and CDR2 are MNHNS and SASEGT. Trimming left V 6 bases short and J 6 bases short, with 15 bases between. The CDR3 has 14 residues.

The CDR3 bases are TGTGCCATCAGCGGAGGGGGGGAGACCCAGTACTTC. As protein: CAISGGGETQYF. This rearrangement joins TRBV10-3 to TRBJ2-5; possibly TRBD1 or TRBD2 for D (6 bases each). The CDR3 has 12 amino acids. Germline V gives CDR1 ENHRY, CDR2 SYGVKD. Trimming stripped 6 bases from V and 5 bases from J, with 10 bases between.

This clonotype was detected only a few times. The chain uses TRBV20-1 and TRBJ1-5; 7 nucleotides agree with TRBD1. Germline CDR1 is DFQATT and CDR2 is SNEGSKA (reference sequence). The CDR3 contains 16 residues. V gave up 0 bases and J gave up 2 bases; unmatched junction bases: 7. In DNA form, the CDR3 reads TGCAGTGCTAGAGATGGAGACAGGGTCGGCAATCAGCCCCAGCATTTT. Translated: CSARDGDRVGNQPQHF.

This clonotype came up a few times. The chain carries TRBV15 and TRBJ1-6, with D unclear. There are 16 residues in the CDR3. Germline CDR1 LNHNV, CDR2 YYDKDF (reference sequence). Between the trimmed V and J ends, which lost 1 base and 7 bases, there was a span of 14 bases. The CDR3 region has the DNA TGTGCCACCAGCAGAGGTCGGGGTCAAGCCAATTCACCCCTCCACTTT. Protein: CATSRGRGQANSPLHF.

In this sample, this clonotype turned up a few times. The chain carries TRBV28 and TRBJ2-1; TRBD2 matches at 10 bases. V trimming: 1 base; J trimming: 7 bases; junction bases outside the gene matches: 16. CDR3 length: 19 residues. CDR1 and CDR2 from the germline V gene are MDHEN and SYDVKM. CDR3 nucleotide sequence: TGTGCCAGCAGTTTATTTACCCTAGCGGGAGTTTCTTCGAGAAATGAGCAGTTCTTC. Its protein product is CASSLFTLAGVSSRNEQFF.